The sequence of this T cell receptor beta chain was determined in a study of T cell responses to AZD1222 COVID-19 vaccine. Profiled with immunoSEQ multiplex PCR; TCRdb holds only in-frame clones, not every one. Here the sample spans 75,000 to 85,000 clones, roughly 80% being singletons. The J segment lost 7 bases and the V segment lost 2 bases, leaving 16 bases of the junction unmatched. Per the germline V gene, CDR1 is SNHLY and CDR2 is FYNNEI. This CDR3 is 18 amino acids long. This clonotype was obtained from an adult who received the MenACWY meningococcal vaccine as a control. The sequencing used peripheral blood, collected 28 days after the second dose of the MenACWY control vaccine. V gene TRBV2 combines with J gene TRBJ1-5; TRBD1 aligns across 8 bases. CDR3 bases: TGTGCCAGCAGTGAAAGCCCGCCATGGACAGGGCAGGGGCAGCCCCAGCATTTT. It translates to CASSESPPWTGQGQPQHF.